The clone carrying this TCR beta chain appeared many times. Its target is not known. Assembly of TCR beta libraries relied on iRepertoire HTBI primers together with Arm-PCR of CDR3 regions. TCRdb reprocessed the multiplex PCR reads with MiXCR, giving one entry per CDR3 protein. The table includes some 600,000 distinct CDR3 sequences, 15% to 20% detected once. The record originates from a study of regulatory T cells in long-lasting Graves disease. Germline V gene data show CDR1 as DFQATT and CDR2 as SNEGSKA (reference sequence). The CDR3 length is 15 residues. Trimming took 3 bases from V and 1 from J; bases not matched to a gene: 7. As to time point: newly diagnosed GD, antithyroid drugs for less than 3 months. Making the TCR library involved RNA that had been extracted from PBMCs. General study findings and limits: Persistent disease samples used TRBV28, TRBJ1-2 and TRBJ2-5 preferentially.

These data were likewise used in another study, on T cells in Graves' hyperthyroidism and ophthalmopathy. As that report states: Stable hyperthyroidism: no ophthalmopathy progression over 18 months of follow-up.

This sequence originates from a man between 18 and 29 years old with Graves disease. The sequences come from peripheral blood mononuclear cells (PBMCs), collected at new diagnosis, from a patient treated with antithyroid drugs. The chain couples TRBV20-1 to TRBJ2-7; TRBD1 agrees at 9 bases. CDR3 sequence: CSASSRDRVSYEQYF. DNA for the CDR3: TGCAGTGCTAGTTCCCGGGACAGGGTGTCCTACGAGCAGTACTTC.